Listed below are T cell receptor beta chains from one sample, sequenced in a study of immune heterogeneity within non-small cell lung tumors. TCRdb reprocessed the multiplex PCR reads with MiXCR, giving one entry per CDR3 protein. Of 30,000 to 40,000 distinct CDR3 sequences in the sample, about 30% were seen once. The sequencing input was lung tumor tissue. The origin of the receptors is a middle-aged man with non-small cell lung cancer. Each CDR3 is given with its conserved first and last residue. Each record gives: J gene, clone size, V gene, D gene, CDR3 protein, CDR3 DNA. A D gene is named only where the DNA matches it firmly. Not all rows give a size; the values are once, few, many and, for expanded clones, a class.

J gene: TRBJ1-2; clone size: few; V gene: TRBV3-1; D gene: TRBD1; CDR3 protein: CASSGIGTGGLYGYTF; CDR3 DNA: TGTGCCAGCAGCGGAATAGGGACAGGGGGTTTATACGGCTACACCTTC
J gene: TRBJ2-7; clone size: medium-sized; V gene: TRBV6-1; D gene: TRBD1; CDR3 protein: CASSDGTASYEQYF; CDR3 DNA: TGTGCCAGCAGCGATGGGACAGCCTCCTACGAGCAGTACTTC
J gene: TRBJ1-2; clone size: many; V gene: TRBV30; D gene: TRBD1; CDR3 protein: CAFDRGLYGYTF; CDR3 DNA: TGTGCCTTTGACAGGGGCCTCTATGGCTACACCTTC
J gene: TRBJ2-1; clone size: .; V gene: TRBV20-1; D gene: TRBD2; CDR3 protein: CSASRLAGVRSEQFF; CDR3 DNA: TGCAGTGCTAGTCGCCTAGCGGGAGTAAGGTCTGAGCAGTTCTTC
J gene: TRBJ2-2; clone size: .; V gene: TRBV11-3; D gene: .; CDR3 protein: CASSSRTQRGAGELFF; CDR3 DNA: TGTGCCAGCAGCTCCCGGACCCAGCGCGGGGCCGGGGAGCTGTTTTTT
J gene: TRBJ1-2; clone size: many; V gene: TRBV5-1; D gene: .; CDR3 protein: CASSPTDLGNYGYTF; CDR3 DNA: TGCGCCAGCAGCCCGACGGATTTGGGCAACTATGGCTACACCTTC
J gene: TRBJ2-3; clone size: .; V gene: TRBV6-1; D gene: .; CDR3 protein: CASSTTSRTDTQYF; CDR3 DNA: TGTGCCAGCAGCACCACTAGCAGGACGGATACGCAGTATTTT
J gene: TRBJ1-1; clone size: .; V gene: TRBV20-1; D gene: .; CDR3 protein: CSATGVGFGPKNTEAFF; CDR3 DNA: TGCAGTGCCACTGGGGTTGGGTTTGGGCCAAAAAACACTGAAGCTTTCTTT
J gene: TRBJ2-3; clone size: .; V gene: TRBV10-3; D gene: TRBD2; CDR3 protein: CAIRRTSGSPDTQYF; CDR3 DNA: TGTGCCATCAGACGGACTAGCGGGAGTCCAGATACGCAGTATTTT
J gene: TRBJ2-7; clone size: .; V gene: TRBV3-1; D gene: TRBD1; CDR3 protein: CASSLGTVSYEQYF; CDR3 DNA: TGTGCCAGCAGCCTCGGGACAGTTTCCTACGAGCAGTACTTC
J gene: TRBJ1-2; clone size: medium-sized; V gene: TRBV25-1; D gene: TRBD1; CDR3 protein: CATTPAGGDYGYTF; CDR3 DNA: TGTGCCACCACTCCGGCAGGGGGCGACTATGGCTACACCTTC
J gene: TRBJ1-2; clone size: .; V gene: TRBV5-6; D gene: TRBD1; CDR3 protein: CASSKGQAFGYTF; CDR3 DNA: TGTGCCAGCAGCAAGGGACAGGCGTTCGGCTACACCTTC
J gene: TRBJ1-6; clone size: medium-sized; V gene: TRBV6-1; D gene: .; CDR3 protein: CASSEGSPLHF; CDR3 DNA: TGTGCCAGCAGTGAAGGATCACCCCTCCACTTT
J gene: TRBJ2-3; clone size: .; V gene: TRBV25-1; D gene: .; CDR3 protein: CASSESWGTQYF; CDR3 DNA: TGTGCCAGCAGTGAATCTTGGGGTACGCAGTATTTT
J gene: TRBJ1-2; clone size: .; V gene: TRBV20-1; D gene: .; CDR3 protein: CSARANGGYTF; CDR3 DNA: TGCAGTGCTAGAGCAAATGGTGGCTACACCTTC
J gene: TRBJ2-2; clone size: few; V gene: TRBV10-3; D gene: .; CDR3 protein: CAISERVTGELFF; CDR3 DNA: TGTGCCATCAGTGAGAGAGTGACCGGGGAGCTGTTTTTT
J gene: TRBJ2-1; clone size: many; V gene: TRBV28; D gene: .; CDR3 protein: CASRATGYNEQFF; CDR3 DNA: TGTGCCAGCAGGGCGACGGGGTACAATGAGCAGTTCTTC
J gene: TRBJ2-1; clone size: few; V gene: TRBV19; D gene: .; CDR3 protein: CASSIGRLVRNEQFF; CDR3 DNA: TGTGCCAGTAGTATAGGGCGACTCGTGAGGAATGAGCAGTTCTTC
J gene: TRBJ2-7; clone size: .; V gene: TRBV24-1; D gene: TRBD2; CDR3 protein: CAIFGTGGPHEQYF; CDR3 DNA: TGTGCCATCTTCGGAACGGGAGGGCCCCACGAGCAGTACTTC
J gene: TRBJ1-5; clone size: many; V gene: TRBV19; D gene: .; CDR3 protein: CASSMFWDQPQHF; CDR3 DNA: TGTGCCAGTAGTATGTTTTGGGACCAGCCCCAGCATTTT
J gene: TRBJ2-7; clone size: many; V gene: TRBV29-1; D gene: .; CDR3 protein: CSVLTVGDYEQYF; CDR3 DNA: TGCAGCGTCCTGACAGTGGGAGACTACGAGCAGTACTTC
J gene: TRBJ2-5; clone size: few; V gene: TRBV5-1; D gene: TRBD1; CDR3 protein: CASSLQGGDETQYF; CDR3 DNA: TGCGCCAGCAGCTTACAGGGGGGAGATGAGACCCAGTACTTC
J gene: TRBJ1-2; clone size: few; V gene: TRBV5-1; D gene: .; CDR3 protein: CASSQGTASYGYTF; CDR3 DNA: TGCGCCAGCAGCCAGGGGACGGCCAGCTATGGCTACACCTTC
J gene: TRBJ2-1; clone size: few; V gene: TRBV5-6; D gene: .; CDR3 protein: CASSLGQFYNEQFF; CDR3 DNA: TGTGCCAGCAGCTTGGGGCAGTTCTACAATGAGCAGTTCTTC
J gene: TRBJ2-1; clone size: medium-sized; V gene: TRBV10-1; D gene: TRBD1; CDR3 protein: CASSLVPGQGYNEQFF; CDR3 DNA: TGCGCCAGCAGTCTCGTCCCGGGACAGGGGTACAATGAGCAGTTCTTC